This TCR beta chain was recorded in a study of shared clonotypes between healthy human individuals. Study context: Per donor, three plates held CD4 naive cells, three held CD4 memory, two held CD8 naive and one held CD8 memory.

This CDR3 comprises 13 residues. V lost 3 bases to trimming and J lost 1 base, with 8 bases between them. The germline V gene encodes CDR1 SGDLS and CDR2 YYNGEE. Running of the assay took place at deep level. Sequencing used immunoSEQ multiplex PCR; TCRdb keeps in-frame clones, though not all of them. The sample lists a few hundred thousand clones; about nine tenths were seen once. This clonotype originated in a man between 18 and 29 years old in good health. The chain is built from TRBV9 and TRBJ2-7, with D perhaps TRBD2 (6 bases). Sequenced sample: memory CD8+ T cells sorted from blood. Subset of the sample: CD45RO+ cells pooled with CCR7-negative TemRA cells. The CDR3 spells CASSDGGSYEQYF. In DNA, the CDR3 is TGTGCCAGCAGCGATGGGGGGTCCTACGAGCAGTACTTC.